Below are 8 T cell receptor beta chains sequenced from a single sample in a study of T cell responses to AZD1222 COVID-19 vaccine. Measured with immunoSEQ multiplex PCR; TCRdb has only the in-frame clones, and not every one. The table lists approximately 65,000 clones, 76% of them singletons, with 11% to 15% in the top ten. The material was peripheral blood, obtained on day 0 of AZD1222 vaccination. Receptors originate from an adult in good health.

This clone was detected once. This chain links TRBV30 with TRBJ2-1, with TRBD2 matching 7 bases. This CDR3 is 16 amino acids long. Germline values: CDR1 GTSNPN, CDR2 SVGIG (reference sequence). With 2 bases clipped from V and 9 bases from J, the junction kept 16 bases outside the gene matches. CDR3 region: CAWSIYETSHRGEQFF. The DNA of the CDR3 is TGTGCCTGGAGTATCTACGAGACTAGCCATCGAGGTGAGCAGTTCTTC. Full variable domain (outside the CDR3, taken from reference TRBV30 and TRBJ2-1): SQTIHQWPATLVQPVGSPLSLECTVEGTSNPNLYWYRQAAGRGLQLLFYSVGIGQISSEVPQNLSASRPQDRQFILSSKKLLLSDSGFYLCAWSIYETSHRGEQFFGPGTRLTVL.

The chain couples TRBV19 to TRBJ1-2; 9 bases agree with TRBD1. In germline, CDR1 is LNHDA, CDR2 SQIVND (reference sequence). This CDR3 comprises 17 residues. J gave up 1 base and V 10 bases, and 16 bases lay outside the gene matches. DNA for the CDR3: TGTGCCACCATCGACAGGGGGAGTGTTCAGGGTAACTATGGCTACACCTTC. Translation: CATIDRGSVQGNYGYTF.

The rearrangement links TRBV19 to TRBJ1-1, with D perhaps TRBD1 (5 bases). This CDR3 comprises 13 residues. Germline CDR1 reads LNHDA; CDR2 reads SQIVND (reference sequence). V was cut by 5 bases and J by 6 bases, with 13 bases left in between. In DNA form, the CDR3 reads TGTGCCAGTAGTCTGGGGGATAAGGCTGAAGCTTTCTTT. It translates to CASSLGDKAEAFF.

This chain uses TRBV7-2 with TRBJ1-3; 7 bases line up with TRBD1. J gave up 2 bases and V 5 bases, and 3 bases lay outside the gene matches. Germline V gene lookup returns CDR1 SGHTA and CDR2 FQGNSA. The CDR3 is made up of 14 amino acids. The DNA of the CDR3 is TGTGCCAGCAGCCCGCAGGGGGCTGGAAACACCATATATTTT. Amino acids: CASSPQGAGNTIYF.

This clone was observed a few times. J is TRBJ1-4 and V is TRBV7-8, with D perhaps TRBD1 (5 bases). Between the trimmed V and J ends, which lost 5 bases and 5 bases, there was a span of 18 bases. Germline loops: CDR1 SGHVS, CDR2 FQNEAQ. The CDR3 is made up of 16 amino acids. The CDR3 nucleotides read TGTGCCAGCAGCCCCGTAGGTGGGGGTCGAAATGAAAAACTGTTTTTT. Translation gives CASSPVGGGRNEKLFF.

The chain couples TRBV10-3 to TRBJ2-7; D call uncertain. Per the germline V gene, CDR1 is ENHRY and CDR2 is SYGVKD. The CDR3 is made up of 13 amino acids. The V end was cut by 3 bases, the J end by 0 bases, with 6 bases between. The CDR3 loop is CAISDSSSYEQYF. CDR3 DNA sequence: TGTGCCATCAGTGATTCGAGCTCCTACGAGCAGTACTTC.

The chain carries TRBV10-3 and TRBJ1-2, with D possibly matching TRBD1 (6 bases). Trimming removed 0 bases at V and 4 bases at J, with 12 bases between. The CDR3 is made up of 15 amino acids. CDR1 ENHRY and CDR2 SYGVKD come from the germline V gene. DNA for the CDR3: TGTGCCATCAGTGAGTCCGCAGGGGTGCGCTATGGCTACACCTTC. Its protein product is CAISESAGVRYGYTF.

The V call is TRBV2, the J call TRBJ1-5, with unresolved D. The CDR3 loop spans 14 amino acids. V lost 4 bases and J 0 bases, leaving 7 bases between the germline ends. Germline V CDR1 and CDR2: SNHLY, FYNNEI. The CDR3 DNA is TGTGCCAGCAGTGGGGTAAATAGCAATCAGCCCCAGCATTTT. Its translation: CASSGVNSNQPQHF.